This TCR beta chain was captured in a study of CD8 T cells in Susac syndrome. CDR3 length: 16 amino acids. With V trimmed by 2 bases and J by 5 bases, 9 bases remained unmatched. Looked up from germline, CDR1 is MDHEN and CDR2 is SYDVKM. Random hexamers were used to reverse transcribe roughly 0.5 to 1 ug of RNA. Coverage of TCR beta CDR3 amplification by immunoSEQ multiplex PCR extended to 54 Vbeta and 13 Jbeta. One entry per CDR3 protein, called by TCRdb with MiXCR from the immunoSEQ multiplex PCR reads. The sample holds about 250,000 distinct CDR3 sequences, 85% to 95% seen once. J is TRBJ2-5 and V is TRBV28; TRBD1 agrees at 9 bases. The sequencing input was CD4+ T cells from PBMCs. The sequence came from a human donor with multiple sclerosis. The CDR3 is CASSLTSPGTGETQYF. DNA for the CDR3: TGTGCCAGCAGTTTAACATCGCCCGGGACAGGGGAGACCCAGTACTTC.